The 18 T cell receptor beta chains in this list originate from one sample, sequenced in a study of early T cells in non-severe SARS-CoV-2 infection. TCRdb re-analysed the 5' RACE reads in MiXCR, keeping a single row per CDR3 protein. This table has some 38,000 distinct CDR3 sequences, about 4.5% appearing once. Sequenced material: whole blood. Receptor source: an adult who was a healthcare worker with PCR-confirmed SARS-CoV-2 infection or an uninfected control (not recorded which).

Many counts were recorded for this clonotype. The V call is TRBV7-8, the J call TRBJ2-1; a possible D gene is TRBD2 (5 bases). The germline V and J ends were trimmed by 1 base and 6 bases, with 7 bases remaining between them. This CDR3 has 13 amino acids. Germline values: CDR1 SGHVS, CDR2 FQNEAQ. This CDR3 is CASSLGTVNEQFF. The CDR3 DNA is TGTGCCAGCAGCTTAGGGACTGTCAATGAGCAGTTCTTC.

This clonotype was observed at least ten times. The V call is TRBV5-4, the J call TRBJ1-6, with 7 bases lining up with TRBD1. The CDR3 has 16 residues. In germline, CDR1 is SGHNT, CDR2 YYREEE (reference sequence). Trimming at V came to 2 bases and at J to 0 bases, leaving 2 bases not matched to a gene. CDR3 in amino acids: CASSFRGSSYNSPLHF. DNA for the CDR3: TGTGCCAGCAGCTTCAGGGGGAGCTCCTATAATTCACCCCTCCACTTT.

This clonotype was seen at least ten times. CDR3 nucleotides: TGCAGTGCCCCTAACCCAGGGGGCGGGGACGAGCAGTACTTC. Amino acid sequence: CSAPNPGGGDEQYF. The chain carries TRBV20-1 and TRBJ2-7; TRBD1 matches 8 bases. V gave up 6 bases and J gave up 5 bases; unmatched junction bases: 12. The length of the CDR3 is 14 residues. The germline CDR1 and CDR2 sequences are DFQATT and SNEGSKA (reference sequence).

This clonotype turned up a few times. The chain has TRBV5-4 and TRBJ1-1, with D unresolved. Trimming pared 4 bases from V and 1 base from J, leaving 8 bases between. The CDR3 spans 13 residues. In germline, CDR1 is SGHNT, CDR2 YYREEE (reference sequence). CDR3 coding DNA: TGTGCCAGCAGCCAAGACGCGAACACTGAAGCTTTCTTT. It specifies CASSQDANTEAFF.

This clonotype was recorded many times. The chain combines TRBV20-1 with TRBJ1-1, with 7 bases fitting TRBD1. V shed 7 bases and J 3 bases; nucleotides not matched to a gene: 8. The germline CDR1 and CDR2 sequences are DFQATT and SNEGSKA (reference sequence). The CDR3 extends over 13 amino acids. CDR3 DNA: TGCAGTGTATCGACAGGGTGGTACACTGAAGCTTTCTTT. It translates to CSVSTGWYTEAFF.

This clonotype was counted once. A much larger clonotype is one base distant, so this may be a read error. The CDR3 sequence: CASGHRRTDYGYTF. CDR3 in DNA: TGTGCCAGCGGCCACCGAAGGACAGACTATGGCTACACCTTC. V and J are TRBV3-1 and TRBJ1-2, with D perhaps matching TRBD1 (6 bases). CDR1 LGHDT and CDR2 YNNKEL come from the germline V gene (reference sequence). The CDR3 covers 14 residues.

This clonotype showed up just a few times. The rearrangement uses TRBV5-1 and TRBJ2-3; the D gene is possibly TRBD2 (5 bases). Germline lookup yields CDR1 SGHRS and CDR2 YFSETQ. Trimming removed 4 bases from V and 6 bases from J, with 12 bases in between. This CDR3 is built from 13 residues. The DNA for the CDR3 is TGCGCCAGCAGCACTGGACTGAGCGATACGCAGTATTTT. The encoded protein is CASSTGLSDTQYF. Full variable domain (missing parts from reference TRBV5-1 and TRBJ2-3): KAGVTQTPRYLIKTRGQQVTLSCSPISGHRSVSWYQQTPGQGLQFLFEYFSETQRNKGNFPGRFSGRQFSNSRSEMNVSTLELGDSALYLCASSTGLSDTQYFGPGTRLTVL.

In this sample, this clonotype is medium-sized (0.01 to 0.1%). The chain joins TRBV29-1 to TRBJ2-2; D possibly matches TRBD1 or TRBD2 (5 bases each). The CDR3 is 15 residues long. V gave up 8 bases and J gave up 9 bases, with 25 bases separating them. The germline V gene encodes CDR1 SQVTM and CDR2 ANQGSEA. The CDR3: CSLTNGTLIGRELFF. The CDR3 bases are TGCAGCCTTACTAACGGGACGCTGATAGGACGGGAGCTGTTTTTT.

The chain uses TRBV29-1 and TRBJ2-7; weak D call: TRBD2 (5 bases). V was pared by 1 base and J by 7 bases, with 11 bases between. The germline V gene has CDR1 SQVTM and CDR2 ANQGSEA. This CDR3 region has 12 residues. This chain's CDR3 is CSVEVSSGEQYF. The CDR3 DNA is TGCAGCGTTGAAGTCTCCTCGGGAGAGCAGTACTTC.

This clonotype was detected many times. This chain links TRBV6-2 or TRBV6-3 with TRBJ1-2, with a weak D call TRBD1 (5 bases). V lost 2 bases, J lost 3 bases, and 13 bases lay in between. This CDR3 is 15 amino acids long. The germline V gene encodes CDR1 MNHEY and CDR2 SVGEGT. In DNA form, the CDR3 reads TGTGCCAGCAGTTACAGAGGGGTAGAGGACTATGGCTACACCTTC. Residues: CASSYRGVEDYGYTF.

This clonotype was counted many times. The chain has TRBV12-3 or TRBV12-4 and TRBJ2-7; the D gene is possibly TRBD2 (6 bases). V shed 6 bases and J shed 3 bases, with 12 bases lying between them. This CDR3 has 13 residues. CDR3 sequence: CASRDTSRYEQYF. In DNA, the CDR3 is TGTGCCAGCAGAGATACTAGCCGCTACGAGCAGTACTTC.

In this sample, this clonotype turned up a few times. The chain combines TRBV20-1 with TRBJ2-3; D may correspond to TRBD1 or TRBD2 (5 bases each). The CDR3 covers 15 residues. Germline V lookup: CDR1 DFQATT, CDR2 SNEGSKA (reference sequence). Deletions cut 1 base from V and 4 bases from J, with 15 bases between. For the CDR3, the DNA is TGCAGTGCTAGAGCGTCCCGGGACGGGTCAGATACGCAGTATTTT. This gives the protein CSARASRDGSDTQYF.

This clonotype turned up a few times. Written as DNA, the CDR3 is TGTGCTAGTGGTTTGGCTGGCGGGTTGAACACTGAAGCTTTCTTT. This sequence encodes CASGLAGGLNTEAFF. The V call is TRBV12-5, the J call TRBJ1-1; no firm D call. V was pared by 1 base and J by 0 bases, with 9 bases between. The germline V gene has CDR1 LGHNT and CDR2 FRNRAP. CDR3 size: 15 residues.

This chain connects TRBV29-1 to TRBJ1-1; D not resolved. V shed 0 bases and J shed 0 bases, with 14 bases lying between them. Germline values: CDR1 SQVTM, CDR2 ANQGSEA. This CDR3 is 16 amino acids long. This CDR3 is CSVEDRSDHMNTEAFF. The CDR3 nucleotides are TGCAGCGTTGAAGACAGGTCGGACCACATGAACACTGAAGCTTTCTTT. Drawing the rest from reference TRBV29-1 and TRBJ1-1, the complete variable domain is SAVISQKPSRDICQRGTSLTIQCQVDSQVTMMFWYRQQPGQSLTLIATANQGSEATYESGFVIDKFPISRPNLTFSTLTVSNMSPEDSSIYLCSVEDRSDHMNTEAFFGQGTRLTVV.

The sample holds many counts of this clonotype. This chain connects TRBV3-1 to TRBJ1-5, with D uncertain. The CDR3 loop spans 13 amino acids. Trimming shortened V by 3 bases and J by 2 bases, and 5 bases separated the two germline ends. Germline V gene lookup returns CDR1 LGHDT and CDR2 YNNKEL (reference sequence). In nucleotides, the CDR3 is TGTGCCAGCAGCCAGACGGGCAATCAGCCCCAGCATTTT. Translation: CASSQTGNQPQHF.

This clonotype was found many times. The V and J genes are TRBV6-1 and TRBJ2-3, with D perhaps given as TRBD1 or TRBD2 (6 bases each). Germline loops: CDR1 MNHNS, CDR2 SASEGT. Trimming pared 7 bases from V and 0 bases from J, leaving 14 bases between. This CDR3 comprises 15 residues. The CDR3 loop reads CASTGASRSTDTQYF. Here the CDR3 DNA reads TGTGCCAGCACGGGGGCCAGCCGAAGCACAGATACGCAGTATTTT.

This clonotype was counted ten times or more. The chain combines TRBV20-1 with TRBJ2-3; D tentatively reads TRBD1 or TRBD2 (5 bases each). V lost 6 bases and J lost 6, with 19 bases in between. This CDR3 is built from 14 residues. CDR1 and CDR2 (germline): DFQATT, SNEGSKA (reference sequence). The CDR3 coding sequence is TGCAGTGCCCAACAACTAGTCAGGGAGGATACGCAGTATTTT. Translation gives CSAQQLVREDTQYF.

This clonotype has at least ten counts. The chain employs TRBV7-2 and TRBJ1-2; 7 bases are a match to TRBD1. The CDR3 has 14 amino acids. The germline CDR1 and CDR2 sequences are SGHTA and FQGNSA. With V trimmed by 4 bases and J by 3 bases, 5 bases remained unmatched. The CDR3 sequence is CASSSAGTDYGYTF. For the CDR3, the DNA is TGTGCCAGCAGCTCCGCCGGGACAGACTATGGCTACACCTTC.